The 16 T cell receptor beta chains below come from one sample, sequenced in a study of vaccination effects on CD4 cells after COVID-19. With about ten days of culture completed, CD4+ T cells were isolated. The participants, recipients of two vaccine doses, got either BNT162b2 or mRNA-1273. This table comes from immunoSEQ multiplex PCR, and its TCRdb copy is limited to in-frame clones, with some not included. This sample has 66,000 or so clones, with approximately 79% found just once. Their antigen targets remain unknown. The sample here was CD4+ T cells from PBMCs cultured without peptide, taken after COVID-19 vaccination. The origin of the receptors is a human donor who received a COVID-19 vaccine.

The rearrangement links TRBV10-3 to TRBJ2-1, with 7 bases identical to TRBD1. Trimming took 10 bases from V and 5 from J; bases not matched to a gene: 14. CDR1 ENHRY and CDR2 SYGVKD come from the germline V gene. The CDR3 spans 15 residues. CDR3 DNA sequence: TGTGCCACCGCTCGAACTACAGGGGCGGACAATGAGCAGTTCTTC. It translates to CATARTTGADNEQFF.

The V and J genes are TRBV7-8 and TRBJ2-3, with 9 bases identical to TRBD1. The CDR3 contains 16 residues. V was clipped by 5 bases and J by 6 bases; unmatched bases: 12. Per the germline V gene, CDR1 is SGHVS and CDR2 is FQNEAQ. The CDR3 sequence is CASSPGQGQGGDTQYF. The CDR3 DNA follows: TGTGCCAGCAGCCCCGGCCAGGGACAGGGTGGGGATACGCAGTATTTT.

The J gene is TRBJ2-7, the V gene TRBV3-1 (or the pseudogene TRBV3-2); 9 bases agree with TRBD1. The V segment lost 1 base and the J segment 4 bases; nucleotides outside the gene matches: 5. Germline V CDR1 and CDR2: LGHDT, YNNKEL (reference sequence). The CDR3 loop spans 15 amino acids. The CDR3 is CASSQASTGGYEQYV. The CDR3 bases are TGTGCCAGCAGCCAAGCGTCGACAGGGGGATACGAGCAGTACGTC.

This sequence joins TRBV2 and TRBJ1-2, with no clear D. This CDR3 comprises 15 residues. Trimming removed 5 bases at V and 0 bases at J, with 13 bases between. Per germline, CDR1 SNHLY and CDR2 FYNNEI. The CDR3 nucleotides read TGTGCCAGCAGTCCTCAGACATTTACTAACTATGGCTACACCTTC. This gives the protein CASSPQTFTNYGYTF.

This clone was seen a handful of times. The chain is built from TRBV25-1 and TRBJ1-1, with 7 positions matching TRBD1. The CDR3 has 15 amino acids. The junction had 4 bases not matched to a gene; V was cut back by 2 bases and J by 1 base. Per the germline V gene, CDR1 is MGHDK and CDR2 is SYGVNS. The CDR3 DNA sequence: TGTGCCAGCAGTGAAAATGACAGGGCGAACACTGAAGCTTTCTTT. Translation gives CASSENDRANTEAFF.

J is TRBJ1-2 and V is TRBV5-8; D is uncertain. The CDR3 sequence is 12 residues long. V was clipped by 0 bases and J by 4 bases, with 4 bases between them. Germline loops: CDR1 SGHTS, CDR2 YDEGEE. The CDR3 DNA reads TGTGCCAGCAGCTTGGAACGCTATGGCTACACCTTC. This codes for CASSLERYGYTF.

The CDR3: CASSQTSRDSPLHF. The DNA of the CDR3 is TGTGCCAGCTCACAAACGTCCAGGGACTCACCCCTCCACTTT. V and J are TRBV18 and TRBJ1-6; D may be TRBD1 (5 bases). This CDR3 contains 14 residues. V lost 4 bases, J lost 10 bases, and 14 bases lay in between. CDR1 is KGHSH and CDR2 is LQKENI in the germline V gene.

The rearrangement links TRBV6-1 to TRBJ1-5; 7 bases are a match to TRBD1. V lost 2 bases to trimming and J lost 7 bases; unmatched junction nucleotides: 20. Germline V gene sequence: CDR1 MNHNS, CDR2 SASEGT. This CDR3 is 19 amino acids long. In nucleotides, the CDR3 is TGTGCCAGCAGTGAAAGGGGACAGACGTTTTCCCCGACAAGGCAGCCCCAGCATTTT. Translating gives CASSERGQTFSPTRQPQHF.

The chain joins TRBV12-5 to TRBJ2-7; D may be TRBD2 (7 bases). Trimming took off 1 base at V and 7 bases at J, with 20 bases between the two ends. The CDR3 is made up of 16 amino acids. Germline V gene sequence: CDR1 LGHNT, CDR2 FRNRAP. This CDR3 is CASGLAKRDILGEQYV. The CDR3 nucleotides read TGTGCTAGTGGTTTGGCAAAGCGGGACATCCTGGGGGAGCAGTACGTC.

The rearrangement joins TRBV19 to TRBJ1-5, with D perhaps TRBD1 (6 bases). Per the germline V gene, CDR1 is LNHDA and CDR2 is SQIVND (reference sequence). V was pared by 9 bases and J by 0 bases, with 12 bases between. This CDR3 region has 14 residues. This chain's CDR3 is CASTQGYSNQPQHF. In DNA form, the CDR3 reads TGTGCCAGCACCCAGGGGTATAGCAATCAGCCCCAGCATTTT.

This clone was picked up a small number of times. This chain links TRBV11-1 with TRBJ2-5, with 7 bases identical to TRBD1. The CDR3 extends over 16 amino acids. Germline V gene data show CDR1 as SGHAT and CDR2 as FQDESV (reference sequence). Germline trimming cut 2 bases from V and 2 bases from J; bases unmatched to any gene: 8. Written as DNA, the CDR3 is TGTGCCAGCAGCTTATGGGGGACAGCGAGACAAGAGACCCAGTACTTC. This codes for CASSLWGTARQETQYF. The whole variable domain, remainder taken from reference TRBV11-1 and TRBJ2-5, is EAEVAQSPRYKITEKSQAVAFWCDPISGHATLYWYRQILGQGPELLVQFQDESVVDDSQLPKDRFSAERLKGVDSTLKIQPAELGDSAMYLCASSLWGTARQETQYFGPGTRLLVL.

The J gene is TRBJ1-2, the V gene TRBV19, with D unresolved. The germline gives CDR1 LNHDA, CDR2 SQIVND (reference sequence). This CDR3 region has 16 residues. V was trimmed by 5 bases and J by 0 bases, leaving 16 bases between them. The DNA for the CDR3 is TGTGCCAGTAGTCGTTTGGCTAAACGGGCTAACTATGGCTACACCTTC. Its protein is CASSRLAKRANYGYTF.

The chain recombines TRBV3-1 (or the pseudogene TRBV3-2) with TRBJ2-3; 8 bases agree with TRBD2. Germline-derived CDR1 and CDR2 are LGHDT and YNNKEL (reference sequence). V lost 2 bases and J lost 6; bases outside the gene matches: 7. This CDR3 spans 15 amino acids. The CDR3: CASSQTGTSDDTQYF. In nucleotides, the CDR3 is TGTGCCAGCAGCCAAACCGGGACTAGTGACGATACGCAGTATTTT.

Only a few counts were recorded for this clone. DNA of the CDR3: TGTGCCAGCAGGAAGAACACCGGGGAGCTGTTTTTT. The encoded protein is CASRKNTGELFF. The chain carries TRBV2 and TRBJ2-2; D not certain. Germline values: CDR1 SNHLY, CDR2 FYNNEI. V was pared by 6 bases and J by 1 base, with 3 bases between. CDR3 length: 12 residues.

The genes are TRBV24-1 and TRBJ2-2; perhaps TRBD1 as D (5 bases). Germline V gives CDR1 KGHDR, CDR2 SFDVKD. Deletions cut 6 bases from V and 7 bases from J, with 11 bases between. This CDR3 is built from 13 residues. The CDR3 sequence is CATSPGLGGELFF. Written as DNA, the CDR3 is TGTGCCACCAGTCCAGGGCTCGGCGGGGAGCTGTTTTTT.

This clone was seen once. The J gene is TRBJ2-4, the V gene TRBV3-1 (or the pseudogene TRBV3-2); D may be TRBD1 (6 bases). CDR1 is LGHDT, CDR2 YNNKEL, per germline (reference sequence). The CDR3 sequence is 15 residues long. The V gene lost 4 bases and the J gene lost 0 bases, with 10 bases spanning the gap. CDR3 sequence reads: CASSRDKLAKNIQYF. Here the CDR3 DNA reads TGTGCCAGCAGCCGGGACAAACTAGCCAAAAACATTCAGTACTTC.